Listed below are T cell receptor beta chains from one sample, sequenced in a study of T cells in Graves' hyperthyroidism and ophthalmopathy. TCRdb processed the multiplex PCR reads anew with MiXCR; each CDR3 protein has one entry. Found here are around 99,000 distinct CDR3 sequences, about 17% of them singletons; the top ten hold 35% to 45%. The sequencing sample was made of blood. These receptors were obtained from a woman in her fifties or sixties with Graves' hyperthyroidism. Each CDR3 is given with its conserved first and last residue. A D gene is named only where the DNA matches it firmly. Clone size, where shown, is once, few, many, or a class for clones that have expanded.

D: TRBD2; size: many; V: TRBV28; J: TRBJ2-7; DNA: TGTGCCAGCAGTGGACAGGGACTAGCGGGGGAGGAGCAGTACTTC; CDR3: CASSGQGLAGEEQYF
D: TRBD2; size: -; V: TRBV5-4; J: TRBJ2-3; DNA: TGTGCCAGCAGGCCGGGGCTAGCGGGAGGGGCAGATACGCAGTATTTT; CDR3: CASRPGLAGGADTQYF
D: -; size: many; V: TRBV3-1; J: TRBJ1-1; DNA: TGTGCCAGCAGCCCCCTGACCCTCATGAACACTGAAGCTTTCTTT; CDR3: CASSPLTLMNTEAFF
D: TRBD1; size: many; V: TRBV28; J: TRBJ1-4; DNA: TGTGCCAGCAGTCAAGGTCCAGGGGGGGAAAAACTGTTTTTT; CDR3: CASSQGPGGEKLFF
D: -; size: many; V: TRBV20-1; J: TRBJ1-5; DNA: TGCAGTGCTAGCGGGAGCGCCTACAATCAGCCCCAGCATTTT; CDR3: CSASGSAYNQPQHF
D: TRBD1; size: many; V: TRBV5-1; J: TRBJ2-1; DNA: TGCGCCAGCAGCTTTACAGGGGACCAGTACAATGAGCAGTTCTTC; CDR3: CASSFTGDQYNEQFF
D: TRBD2; size: many; V: TRBV7-2; J: TRBJ2-1; DNA: TGTGCCAGCAGCTTACGGCGGGAGTTCAATGAGCAGTTCTTC; CDR3: CASSLRREFNEQFF
D: -; size: -; V: TRBV6-1; J: TRBJ1-5; DNA: TGTGCCAGCGGACGGGGGGGGGGGAGCAATCAGCCCCAGCATTTT; CDR3: CASGRGGGSNQPQHF
D: -; size: many; V: TRBV12-3/TRBV12-4; J: TRBJ2-5; DNA: TGTGCCAGCAGCCAAGGGGGGGAGACCCAGTACTTC; CDR3: CASSQGGETQYF
D: -; size: -; V: TRBV30; J: TRBJ1-2; DNA: TGTGCCTGGAGTGTTGGGCAGAATGGCTACACCTTC; CDR3: CAWSVGQNGYTF
D: -; size: -; V: TRBV7-2; J: TRBJ2-3; DNA: TGTGCCAGCAGCTTAGCAGGGTTGGGGCCAGATACGCAGTATTTT; CDR3: CASSLAGLGPDTQYF
D: -; size: many; V: TRBV28; J: TRBJ1-2; DNA: TGTGCCAGCAGTTTATCGAACTATGGCTACACCTTC; CDR3: CASSLSNYGYTF
D: -; size: many; V: TRBV30; J: TRBJ2-7; DNA: TGTGCCTGGAGTGGGAGAGGGGAGCAGTACTTC; CDR3: CAWSGRGEQYF
D: -; size: -; V: TRBV5-5; J: TRBJ1-1; DNA: TGTGCCAGCAGCCCGATGACGGGTTGGCCTGAAGCTTTCTTT; CDR3: CASSPMTGWPEAFF
D: -; size: many; V: TRBV11-2; J: TRBJ2-5; DNA: TGTGCCAGCAGCTTAGCCAGGGAAGAGACCCAGTACTTC; CDR3: CASSLAREETQYF
D: -; size: many; V: TRBV7-3; J: TRBJ2-1; DNA: TGTGCCAGCAGCTTTCTACCTAGCGTATACAATGAGCAGTTCTTC; CDR3: CASSFLPSVYNEQFF
D: -; size: -; V: TRBV9; J: TRBJ1-5; DNA: TGTGCCAGCAGCGTAGGGGCAGGGAACAATCAGCCCCAGCATTTT; CDR3: CASSVGAGNNQPQHF
D: TRBD2; size: many; V: TRBV6-1; J: TRBJ2-7; DNA: TGTGCCAGCAGGGGACCCACGACTAGCGGGGCCAACTCCTACGAGCAGTACTTC; CDR3: CASRGPTTSGANSYEQYF
D: TRBD1; size: many; V: TRBV18; J: TRBJ2-2; DNA: TGTGCCAGCTCACCGGGGACAGAAGCTAACACCGGGGAGCTGTTTTTT; CDR3: CASSPGTEANTGELFF
D: TRBD2; size: many; V: TRBV19; J: TRBJ2-3; DNA: TGTGCCAGTACGAGGCGGGAGGGCCGTCTAGATACGCAGTATTTT; CDR3: CASTRREGRLDTQYF
D: -; size: many; V: TRBV18; J: TRBJ1-4; DNA: TGTGCCAGCTCACCACCGCCCGCTAATGAAAAACTGTTTTTT; CDR3: CASSPPPANEKLFF
D: TRBD1; size: many; V: TRBV5-1; J: TRBJ2-1; DNA: TGCGCCAGCAGCCAGCCGGGACAGGGGGCGAAGGGACAATTCAATGAGCAGTTCTTC; CDR3: CASSQPGQGAKGQFNEQFF
D: TRBD2; size: many; V: TRBV28; J: TRBJ2-3; DNA: TGTGCCAGCAGTATGGGACTAGCGGGAGGGAGCATAGATACGCAGTATTTT; CDR3: CASSMGLAGGSIDTQYF
D: TRBD1; size: few; V: TRBV11-1; J: TRBJ2-2; DNA: TGTGCCAGCAGCAGGGGGCCTGCGAACACCGGGGAGCTGTTTTTT; CDR3: CASSRGPANTGELFF
D: -; size: -; V: TRBV13; J: TRBJ1-1; DNA: TGTGCCAGCAGCTTGACAAGTGTGAACACTGAAGCTTTCTTT; CDR3: CASSLTSVNTEAFF
D: -; size: many; V: TRBV20-1; J: TRBJ1-2; DNA: TGCAGTGCGACTCACCAGCTAAAAGGTGGCTACACCTTC; CDR3: CSATHQLKGGYTF
D: TRBD1; size: many; V: TRBV20-1; J: TRBJ1-5; DNA: TGCAGTGCGCTCGGGACAGGGAGGCAGCCCCAGCATTTT; CDR3: CSALGTGRQPQHF
D: -; size: many; V: TRBV10-1; J: TRBJ2-2; DNA: TGCGCCAGCTACACACCCCCAATGAACACCGGGGAGCTGTTTTTT; CDR3: CASYTPPMNTGELFF